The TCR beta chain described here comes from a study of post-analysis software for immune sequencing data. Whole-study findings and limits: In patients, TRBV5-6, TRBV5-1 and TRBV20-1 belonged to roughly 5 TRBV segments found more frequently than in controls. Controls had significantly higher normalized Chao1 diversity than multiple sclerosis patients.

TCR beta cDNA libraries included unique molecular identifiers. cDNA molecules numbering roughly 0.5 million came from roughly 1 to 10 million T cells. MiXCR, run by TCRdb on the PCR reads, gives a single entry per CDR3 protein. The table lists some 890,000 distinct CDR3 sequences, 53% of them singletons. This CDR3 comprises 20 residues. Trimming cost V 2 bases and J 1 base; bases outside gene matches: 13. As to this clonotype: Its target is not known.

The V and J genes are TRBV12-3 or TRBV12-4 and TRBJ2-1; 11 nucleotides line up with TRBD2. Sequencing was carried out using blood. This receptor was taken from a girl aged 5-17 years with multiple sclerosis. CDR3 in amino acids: CASSLSHWLAGGESYNEQFF. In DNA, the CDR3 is TGTGCCAGCAGTTTAAGTCACTGGCTAGCGGGAGGTGAATCCTACAATGAGCAGTTCTTC.